Listed below are T cell receptor beta chains from one sample, sequenced in a study of neurological immune-mediated disorders. In TCRdb, the 5' RACE reads were re-called with MiXCR into one record per CDR3 protein. The table records approximately 89,000 distinct CDR3 sequences, approximately 13% of them present only once. Material for sequencing was PBMCs. Receptors originate from a female donor with HTLV-1-associated myelopathy (HAM/TSP). Each CDR3 is given with its conserved first and last residue. D genes are given only for firm matches. Clone sizes are given selectively: once, few, many, or a class where the clone is expanded.

TRBJ2-5	TRBV20-1	TRBD1	many	TGCAGTGCTAGAAGGGACAGCTTAGCTCAAGAGACCCAGTACTTC	CSARRDSLAQETQYF
TRBJ2-1	TRBV6-6	TRBD1	many	TGTGCCAGCAGACCACAGGGGGCTAGTCGACTCTACAATGAGCAGTTCTTC	CASRPQGASRLYNEQFF
TRBJ2-3	TRBV5-1	TRBD2	many	TGCGCCAGCAGCTTGGATAGCGGGGGGGCGGATACGCAGTATTTT	CASSLDSGGADTQYF
TRBJ2-3	TRBV9	TRBD1	many	TGTGCCAGCAGCGCGACAGGGCGGGTAGATACGCAGTATTTT	CASSATGRVDTQYF
TRBJ2-1	TRBV5-1	TRBD1	many	TGCGCCAGCAGCTTTGGACAGGGTGCCTTTTACAATGAGCAGTTCTTC	CASSFGQGAFYNEQFF
TRBJ1-5	TRBV20-1	NA	NA	TGCAGTGCTAGAGTGTGTGAATCTGATCAGCCCCAGCATTTT	CSARVCESDQPQHF
TRBJ2-5	TRBV15	TRBD2	many	TGTGCTACCAGCATCTTTGGGGGGGCCCAGTACTTC	CATSIFGGAQYF
TRBJ2-5	TRBV5-1	NA	many	TGCGCCAGCAGCTTTGGGGGGGGCAAAGAGACCCAGTACTTC	CASSFGGGKETQYF
TRBJ2-7	TRBV5-6	TRBD1	few	TGTGCCAGCAGCGCTGGTCCGGGACAGGGCTACGAGCAGTACTTC	CASSAGPGQGYEQYF
TRBJ1-1	TRBV7-3	NA	NA	TGTGCCAGCAGCTTAAATTGGTTGAACACTGAAGCTTTCTTT	CASSLNWLNTEAFF
TRBJ2-2	TRBV6-5	NA	many	TGTGCCAGCAGTTACTCAGCCGGGGAGGACACCGGGGAGCTGTTTTTT	CASSYSAGEDTGELFF
TRBJ2-3	TRBV24-1	TRBD1	many	TGTGCCACCAGTGATCCCGGACAGGGGGGAGATACGCAGTATTTT	CATSDPGQGGDTQYF
TRBJ2-7	TRBV24-1	NA	many	TGTGCCACCAGTGATTGGCTGCAGCAGTACTTC	CATSDWLQQYF
TRBJ2-3	TRBV14	NA	few	TGTGCCAGCAGCGGGGGACACGCCGGGTACGATACGCAGTATTTT	CASSGGHAGYDTQYF
TRBJ2-3	TRBV6-5	TRBD1	many	TGTGCCAGCAGCCCCGACAGGGCCTATACGCAGTATTTT	CASSPDRAYTQYF
TRBJ2-7	TRBV10-3	TRBD1	many	TGTGCCATCAGTTCGGGCAGGGGGCAATCCTACGAGCAGTACTTC	CAISSGRGQSYEQYF